The present T cell receptor beta chain was sequenced within a study of blood T cells in healthy people across ages. The overall study: There was about one barcoded beta molecule captured by template switching per two T cells.

This clonotype was counted between two and nine times. Through a sample-barcoded 5' primer and a J-beta primer mix, a second PCR was run for roughly 6 to 12 cycles. Each of the cDNA molecules was tagged by a template-switch adaptor with 12 random nucleotides. TCRdb reanalysed the 5' RACE reads using MiXCR and keeps one entry per CDR3 protein. The sample consists of fewer than 2,000,000 distinct CDR3 sequences, about 39% of them appearing once. Trimming shortened V by 3 bases and J by 8 bases, and 10 bases separated the two germline ends. Germline CDR1 reads MGHRA; CDR2 reads YSYEKL. This CDR3 is 13 amino acids long. Donors were healthy Caucasian individuals from Russia aged roughly 6 to 95.

Sequenced input: blood. This rearrangement joins TRBV4-1 to TRBJ1-4; D is ambiguous. This sequence was found in a human donor in good health. The DNA of the CDR3 is TGCGCCAGCAGCCATCTCAATACCGAAAAACTGTTTTTT. Translated, it gives CASSHLNTEKLFF.